Listed below are T cell receptor beta chains from one sample, sequenced in a study of neurological immune-mediated disorders. MiXCR was run by TCRdb on the 5' RACE reads, yielding one entry per CDR3 protein. The sample lists around 46,000 distinct CDR3 sequences, more than 20% occurring once. The sample taken for sequencing was PBMCs. The receptors derive from an older woman in good health. Both conserved end residues are part of each CDR3. The order of the fields is clone size, D gene, J gene, V gene, CDR3 protein, CDR3 DNA. D genes are given only for firm matches. Clone size appears in some rows only: once, few, many, or a class for an expanded clone.

>many|NA|TRBJ1-4|TRBV20-1
CSLPGATNEKLFF
TGCAGTCTCCCCGGAGCAACTAATGAAAAACTGTTTTTT
>many|NA|TRBJ2-5|TRBV4-1
CASSRWQKETQYF
TGCGCCAGCAGCCGTTGGCAGAAAGAGACCCAGTACTTC
>NA|TRBD1|TRBJ2-3|TRBV5-1
CASSLVGQSPDTQYF
TGCGCCAGCAGCTTGGTGGGACAGAGCCCAGATACGCAGTATTTT
>many|TRBD2|TRBJ2-7|TRBV10-3
CAIGASGPSYEQYF
TGTGCCATCGGGGCTAGCGGGCCTTCCTACGAGCAGTACTTC
>many|NA|TRBJ2-7|TRBV7-8
CASSLFAGWGEQYF
TGTGCCAGCAGCTTATTTGCAGGGTGGGGCGAGCAGTACTTC
>NA|NA|TRBJ2-1|TRBV29-1
CSSRGGLYNEQFF
TGCAGCTCGAGGGGGGGGCTCTACAATGAGCAGTTCTTC
>NA|NA|TRBJ2-6|TRBV29-1
CSVGTQRTYSGANVLTF
TGCAGCGTTGGGACACAAAGAACCTACTCTGGGGCCAACGTCCTGACTTTC
>many|TRBD1|TRBJ1-1|TRBV7-9
CASSLGQGWTEAFF
TGTGCCAGCAGCTTAGGACAGGGCTGGACTGAAGCTTTCTTT
>NA|TRBD2|TRBJ2-3|TRBV4-2
CASSQERAAGSDTQYF
TGTGCCAGCAGCCAAGAGAGGGCAGCGGGGTCAGATACGCAGTATTTT
>many|NA|TRBJ1-2|TRBV28
CASSIRANDGYTF
TGTGCCAGCAGCATCCGGGCCAACGATGGCTACACCTTC
>many|NA|TRBJ2-7|TRBV7-2
CASSPPIGGQYF
TGTGCCAGCAGCCCTCCCATCGGGGGGCAGTACTTC
>many|NA|TRBJ2-3|TRBV2
CASSLSTSTDTQYF
TGTGCCAGCAGTTTATCAACTAGCACAGATACGCAGTATTTT
>NA|TRBD1|TRBJ1-1|TRBV6-1
CASIKSDRATEAFF
TGTGCCAGCATTAAATCCGACAGGGCCACTGAAGCTTTCTTT
>NA|NA|TRBJ1-2|TRBV12-3/TRBV12-4
CASSRTERGYTF
TGTGCCAGCAGCCGGACAGAACGCGGCTACACCTTC
>many|TRBD1|TRBJ1-2|TRBV4-1
CASSQGTGGDYGYTF
TGCGCCAGCAGCCAAGGGACAGGGGGAGACTATGGCTACACCTTC
>NA|NA|TRBJ1-2|TRBV5-6
CASSFNYGSNGYTF
TGTGCCAGCAGCTTTAATTACGGGTCTAATGGCTACACCTTC
>NA|TRBD2|TRBJ2-5|TRBV3-1
CASSQPGGAGETQYF
TGTGCCAGCAGCCAACCGGGAGGGGCAGGAGAGACCCAGTACTTC
>NA|NA|TRBJ2-7|TRBV7-8
CASRAGLGSYEQYF
TGTGCCAGCAGAGCAGGGTTAGGGTCCTACGAGCAGTACTTC
>NA|NA|TRBJ2-5|TRBV20-1
CSARDRGQNPQYF
TGCAGTGCTAGAGATAGGGGACAAAACCCCCAGTACTTC
>NA|NA|TRBJ2-3|TRBV5-1
CAARDSGADTQYF
TGCGCCGCCCGAGATAGCGGCGCGGATACGCAGTATTTT
>once|TRBD1|TRBJ2-1|TRBV6-1
CASLERGQGLHEQFF
TGTGCCAGTCTTGAAAGGGGACAGGGCTTGCATGAGCAGTTCTTC
>many|TRBD2|TRBJ2-1|TRBV7-9
CASYSPIAGRGANEQFF
TGTGCCAGCTATAGCCCGATAGCGGGTCGAGGGGCCAATGAGCAGTTCTTC
>many|TRBD2|TRBJ2-3|TRBV11-2
CASSPSGFRTDTQYF
TGTGCCAGCAGCCCTAGCGGGTTCCGCACAGATACGCAGTATTTT
>NA|NA|TRBJ2-1|TRBV6-1
CASTPQSPIRNEQFF
TGTGCCAGCACCCCGCAGTCACCCATTCGCAATGAGCAGTTCTTC
>many|NA|TRBJ2-7|TRBV7-2
CASSLNWISAHEQYF
TGTGCCAGCAGCTTAAATTGGATTAGCGCCCACGAGCAGTACTTC
>many|TRBD2|TRBJ2-5|TRBV7-8
CASSPRGASGGWETQYF
TGTGCCAGCAGCCCCCGCGGGGCTAGCGGTGGGTGGGAGACCCAGTACTTC
>many|NA|TRBJ1-1|TRBV6-6
CASSYHTNTEAFF
TGTGCCAGCAGTTACCACACCAACACTGAAGCTTTCTTT
>NA|NA|TRBJ2-7|TRBV5-1
CASSLAGVNPYDQYF
TGCGCCAGCAGCTTGGCGGGCGTCAACCCATACGATCAGTACTTC
>NA|TRBD1|TRBJ1-1|TRBV7-2
CASSLAGRGRVGTEAFF
TGTGCCAGCAGCTTAGCTGGGAGGGGGCGGGTAGGGACTGAAGCTTTCTTT
>NA|NA|TRBJ2-2|TRBV5-5
CAISRLGGGTGELFF
TGTGCCATCAGCAGACTTGGCGGAGGGACCGGGGAGCTGTTTTTC